The sample holds many counts of the clone carrying this TCR beta chain. The antigen is not known. The TCR library protocol was used to attach unique molecular identifiers. These identifiers were attached to individual cDNA molecules. MiXCR was run by TCRdb on the 5' RACE reads, yielding one entry per CDR3 protein. The sample comprises 65,000 to 90,000 distinct CDR3 sequences, around 12% of which are singletons, and 6.5% rests with the top ten. Trimming shortened V by 3 bases and J by 0 bases, and 12 bases separated the two germline ends. CDR1 SGHAT and CDR2 FQNNGV come from the germline V gene. This CDR3 contains 15 residues. These data belong to a study of early T cells in non-severe SARS-CoV-2 infection. For the study at large: From unsorted whole blood, bulk RNA was sequenced, and the chains remained unpaired. Study-level findings and limits: Anti-spike CD8 responses were favored by VDJdb matching, which missed private and CD4 specificities.

The receptor was derived from an adult who was a healthcare worker with PCR-confirmed SARS-CoV-2 infection or an uninfected control (not recorded which). The sample was whole blood. This chain joins TRBV11-2 and TRBJ2-7; no firm D call. CDR3 protein: CASSFYGQSSYEQYF. CDR3 DNA: TGTGCCAGCAGCTTTTACGGGCAGAGCTCCTACGAGCAGTACTTC.